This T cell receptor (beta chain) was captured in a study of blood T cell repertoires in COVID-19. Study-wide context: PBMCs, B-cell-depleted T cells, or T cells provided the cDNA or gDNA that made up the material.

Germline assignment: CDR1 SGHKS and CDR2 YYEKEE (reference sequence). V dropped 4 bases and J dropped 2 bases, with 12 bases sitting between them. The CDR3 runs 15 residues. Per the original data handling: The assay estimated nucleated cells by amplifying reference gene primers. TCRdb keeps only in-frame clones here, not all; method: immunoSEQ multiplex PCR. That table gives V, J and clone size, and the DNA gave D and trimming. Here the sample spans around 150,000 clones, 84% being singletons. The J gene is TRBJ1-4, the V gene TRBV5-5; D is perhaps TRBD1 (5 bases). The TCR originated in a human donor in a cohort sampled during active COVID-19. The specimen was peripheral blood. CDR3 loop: CASSLRGGTNEKLFF. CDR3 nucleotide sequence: TGTGCCAGCAGCCTTCGGGGGGGTACTAATGAAAAACTGTTTTTT.